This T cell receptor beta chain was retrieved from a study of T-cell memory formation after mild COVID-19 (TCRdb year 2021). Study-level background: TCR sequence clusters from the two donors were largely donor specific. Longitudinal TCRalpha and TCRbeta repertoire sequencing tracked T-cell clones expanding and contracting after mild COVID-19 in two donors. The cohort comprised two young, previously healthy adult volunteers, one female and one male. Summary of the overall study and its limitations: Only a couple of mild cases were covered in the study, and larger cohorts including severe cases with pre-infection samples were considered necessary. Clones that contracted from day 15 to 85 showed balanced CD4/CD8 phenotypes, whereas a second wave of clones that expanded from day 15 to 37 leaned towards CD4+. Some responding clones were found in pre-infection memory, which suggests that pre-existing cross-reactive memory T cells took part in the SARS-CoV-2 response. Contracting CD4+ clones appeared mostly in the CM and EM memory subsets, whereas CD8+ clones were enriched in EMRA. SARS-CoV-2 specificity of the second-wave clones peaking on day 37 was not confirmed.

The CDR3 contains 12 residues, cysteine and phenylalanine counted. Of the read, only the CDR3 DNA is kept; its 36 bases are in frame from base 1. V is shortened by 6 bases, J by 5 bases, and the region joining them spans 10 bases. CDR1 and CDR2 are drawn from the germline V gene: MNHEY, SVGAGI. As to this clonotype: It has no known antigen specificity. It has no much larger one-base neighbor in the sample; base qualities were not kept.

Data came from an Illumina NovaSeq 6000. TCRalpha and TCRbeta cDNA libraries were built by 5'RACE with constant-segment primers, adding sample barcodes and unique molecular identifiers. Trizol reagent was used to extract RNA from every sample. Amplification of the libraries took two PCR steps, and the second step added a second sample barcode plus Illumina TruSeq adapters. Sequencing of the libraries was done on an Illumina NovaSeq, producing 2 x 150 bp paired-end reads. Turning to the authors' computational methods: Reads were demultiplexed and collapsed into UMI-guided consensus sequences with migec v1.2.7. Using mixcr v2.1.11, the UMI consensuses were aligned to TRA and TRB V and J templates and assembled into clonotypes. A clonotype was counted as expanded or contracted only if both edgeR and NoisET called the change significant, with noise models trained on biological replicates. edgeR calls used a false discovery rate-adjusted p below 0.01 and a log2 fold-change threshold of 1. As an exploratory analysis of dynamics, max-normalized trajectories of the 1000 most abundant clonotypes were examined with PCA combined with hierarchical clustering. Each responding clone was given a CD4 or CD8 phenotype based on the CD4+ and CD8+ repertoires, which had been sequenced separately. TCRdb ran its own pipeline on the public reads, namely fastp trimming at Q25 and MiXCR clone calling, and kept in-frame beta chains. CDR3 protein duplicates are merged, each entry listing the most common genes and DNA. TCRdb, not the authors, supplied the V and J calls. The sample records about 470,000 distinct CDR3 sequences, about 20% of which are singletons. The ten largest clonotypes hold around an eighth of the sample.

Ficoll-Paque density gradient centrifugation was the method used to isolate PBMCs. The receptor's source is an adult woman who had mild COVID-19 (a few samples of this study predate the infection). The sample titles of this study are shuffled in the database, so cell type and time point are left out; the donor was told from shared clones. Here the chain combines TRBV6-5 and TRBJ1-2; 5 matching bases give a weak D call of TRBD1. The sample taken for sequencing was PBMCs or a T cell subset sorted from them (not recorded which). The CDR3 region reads CASSESGYGYTF. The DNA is TGTGCCAGCAGCGAATCAGGGTATGGCTACACCTTC.